This T cell receptor (beta chain) was retrieved from a study of cytomegalovirus exposure and HLA in healthy donors. Study-wide points: The sole available immune exposure information was CMV serostatus. The listing of 150 or so TCR beta chains classed them as cytomegalovirus-associated. Analyzed later, most CMV-associated TCR beta chains appeared HLA-restricted. An apparent linkage of common viral pathogens to several of the most significant clusters emerged in a later analysis.

Germline CDR1 is SGHRS and CDR2 is YFSETQ. The length of the CDR3 is 13 residues. Trimming left V 4 bases short and J 7 bases short, with 12 bases between. PCR amplification relied on 60 Vbeta primers (plus 13 Jbeta primers). The assay was immunoSEQ multiplex PCR, and TCRdb's table has in-frame clones only and misses some. The table includes around 110,000 clones, roughly 79% detected once. Comment on this clone: Its antigen is undetermined.

This receptor was taken from a woman aged 18 to 35 in good health and CMV-seronegative. The chain joins TRBV5-1 to TRBJ2-1; D perhaps matches TRBD1 (6 bases). Sequencing used PBMCs. The CDR3 DNA reads as TGCGCCAGCAGCCGAGGACAGACTAATGAGCAGTTCTTC. This sequence encodes CASSRGQTNEQFF.